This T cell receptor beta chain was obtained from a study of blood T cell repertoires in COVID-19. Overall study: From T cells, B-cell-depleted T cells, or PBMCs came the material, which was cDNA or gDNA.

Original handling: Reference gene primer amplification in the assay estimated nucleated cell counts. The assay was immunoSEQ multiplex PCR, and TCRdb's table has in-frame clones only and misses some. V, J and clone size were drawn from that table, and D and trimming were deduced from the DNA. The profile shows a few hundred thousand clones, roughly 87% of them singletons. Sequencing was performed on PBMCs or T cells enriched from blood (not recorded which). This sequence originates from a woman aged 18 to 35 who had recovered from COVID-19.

The CDR3: CASSIRSGTGPEKLFF. The CDR3 coding sequence is TGTGCCAGTAGTATTCGGTCGGGGACAGGGCCGGAAAAACTGTTTTTT. The chain has TRBV19 and TRBJ1-4; 9 bases line up with TRBD1. The CDR3 length is 16 residues. Germline CDR1 reads LNHDA; CDR2 reads SQIVND (reference sequence). V lost 3 bases, J lost 8 bases, and 10 bases stayed unmatched.